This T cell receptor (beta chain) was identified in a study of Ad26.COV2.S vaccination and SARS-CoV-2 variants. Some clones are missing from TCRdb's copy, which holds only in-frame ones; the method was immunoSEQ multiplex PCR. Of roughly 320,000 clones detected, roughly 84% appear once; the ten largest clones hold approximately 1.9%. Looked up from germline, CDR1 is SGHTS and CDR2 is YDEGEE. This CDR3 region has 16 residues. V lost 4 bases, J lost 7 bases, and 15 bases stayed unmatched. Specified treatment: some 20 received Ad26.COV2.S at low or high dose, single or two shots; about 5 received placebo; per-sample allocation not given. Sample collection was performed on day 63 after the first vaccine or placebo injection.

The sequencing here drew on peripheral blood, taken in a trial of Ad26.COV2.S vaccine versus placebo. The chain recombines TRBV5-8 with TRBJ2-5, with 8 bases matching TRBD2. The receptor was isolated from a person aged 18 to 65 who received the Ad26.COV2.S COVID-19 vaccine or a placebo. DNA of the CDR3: TGTGCCAGCAGCCCTCTGGGAACTAGCGGTACCAGGACCCAGTACTTC. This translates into CASSPLGTSGTRTQYF.